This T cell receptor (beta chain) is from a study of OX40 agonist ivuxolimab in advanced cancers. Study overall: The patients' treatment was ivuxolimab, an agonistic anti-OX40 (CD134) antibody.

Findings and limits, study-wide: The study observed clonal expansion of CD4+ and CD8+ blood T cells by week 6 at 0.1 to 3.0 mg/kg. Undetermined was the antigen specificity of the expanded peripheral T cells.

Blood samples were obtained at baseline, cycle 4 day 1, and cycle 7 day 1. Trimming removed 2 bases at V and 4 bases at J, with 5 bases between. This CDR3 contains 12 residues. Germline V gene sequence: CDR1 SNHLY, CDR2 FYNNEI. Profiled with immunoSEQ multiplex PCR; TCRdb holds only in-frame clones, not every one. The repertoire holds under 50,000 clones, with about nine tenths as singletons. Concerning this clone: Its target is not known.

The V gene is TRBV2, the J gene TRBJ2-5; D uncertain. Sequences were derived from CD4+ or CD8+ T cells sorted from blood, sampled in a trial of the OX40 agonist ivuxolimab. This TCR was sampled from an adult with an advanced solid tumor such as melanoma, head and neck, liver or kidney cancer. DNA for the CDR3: TGTGCCAGCAGTGAATGGGGAGAGACCCAGTACTTC. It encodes CASSEWGETQYF.